Listed below are T cell receptor beta chains from one sample, sequenced in a study of blood T cell repertoires in COVID-19. Measured with immunoSEQ multiplex PCR; TCRdb has only the in-frame clones, and not every one. The sample consists of about 200,000 clones, 80% to 90% of them appearing once. The sequenced sample was PBMCs or T cells enriched from blood (not recorded which). These receptors all come from a woman aged 30 to 39 who had been exposed to COVID-19. Both conserved end residues are part of each CDR3. D genes are given only for firm matches. Clone size appears in some rows only: once, few, many, or a class for an expanded clone.

V gene,clone size,J gene,D gene,CDR3 protein,CDR3 DNA
TRBV9,-,TRBJ1-2,TRBD1,CASSADRERLGGYTF,TGTGCCAGCAGCGCTGACAGGGAAAGGTTAGGCGGCTACACCTTC
TRBV19,-,TRBJ1-1,-,CASSTREDTEAFF,TGTGCCAGTAGTACCCGAGAGGACACTGAAGCTTTCTTT
TRBV10-3,-,TRBJ1-2,-,CAISEMAGNYGYTF,TGTGCCATCAGTGAGATGGCGGGGAACTATGGCTACACCTTC
TRBV5-4,-,TRBJ2-2,TRBD2,CASSLGGLAGNTGELFF,TGTGCCAGCAGCTTGGGGGGACTAGCGGGGAACACCGGGGAGCTGTTTTTT
TRBV7-8,-,TRBJ2-7,TRBD1,CASSLGGTGSSYEQYF,TGTGCCAGCAGCTTAGGAGGGACAGGGAGTTCCTACGAGCAGTACTTC
TRBV6-1,-,TRBJ2-7,-,CASTPGKGEQYF,TGTGCCAGCACCCCAGGGAAGGGCGAGCAGTACTTC
TRBV28,once,TRBJ1-2,TRBD1,CASRGTGSNYGYTF,TGTGCCAGCAGGGGGACAGGGTCTAACTATGGCTACACCTTC
TRBV6-5,few,TRBJ1-5,-,CASTSRGGRGGPQHF,TGTGCCAGCACGTCACGGGGGGGCAGAGGCGGGCCCCAGCATTTT
TRBV6-2/TRBV6-3,few,TRBJ1-5,-,CASSFKQGTNQPQHF,TGTGCCAGCAGTTTTAAGCAGGGGACGAATCAGCCCCAGCATTTT
TRBV13,-,TRBJ2-7,TRBD1,CASSLGQGVYYEQYF,TGTGCCAGCAGCTTAGGACAGGGGGTCTACTACGAGCAGTACTTC
TRBV13,-,TRBJ2-1,TRBD2,CASSSTSVNEQFF,TGTGCCAGCAGCTCGACTAGCGTTAATGAGCAGTTCTTC
TRBV9,-,TRBJ2-2,-,CASSLGGTGELFF,TGTGCCAGCAGCCTTGGAGGGACCGGGGAGCTGTTTTTT
TRBV5-8,few,TRBJ1-1,TRBD1,CASSRDSLNTEAFF,TGTGCCAGCAGCCGGGACAGCCTGAACACTGAAGCTTTCTTT
TRBV5-1,-,TRBJ2-7,-,CASSLAGSYEQYF,TGCGCCAGCAGCTTGGCGGGCTCCTACGAGCAGTACTTC
TRBV29-1,-,TRBJ2-2,-,CSVGSRGLTDTGELFF,TGCAGCGTTGGGAGCCGGGGTTTAACGGATACCGGGGAGCTGTTTTTT
TRBV5-1,-,TRBJ2-5,TRBD1,CASSGDSKQETQYF,TGCGCCAGCAGCGGGGACAGCAAACAAGAGACCCAGTACTTC
TRBV6-5,-,TRBJ1-1,-,CAAWRGSSNTEAFF,TGTGCCGCGTGGAGGGGTTCTTCGAACACTGAAGCTTTCTTT
TRBV7-8,few,TRBJ1-5,-,CASSVSGRQRYQPQHF,TGTGCCAGCAGCGTCAGCGGACGGCAAAGGTATCAGCCCCAGCATTTT
TRBV6-5,-,TRBJ1-2,TRBD1,CASSSRDRADYGYTF,TGTGCCAGCAGTTCCCGGGACAGGGCTGATTATGGCTACACCTTC
TRBV19,-,TRBJ1-2,TRBD1,CASSWTGRSGYTF,TGTGCCAGTAGCTGGACAGGGAGAAGTGGCTACACCTTC
TRBV10-3,once,TRBJ1-6,TRBD1,CAISGTEHSPLHF,TGTGCCATCAGCGGGACAGAACATTCACCCCTCCACTTT
TRBV28,-,TRBJ2-5,TRBD2,CASSLPSGGTWAQYF,TGTGCCAGCAGTCTACCTAGCGGGGGCACATGGGCCCAGTACTTC
TRBV9,-,TRBJ2-5,TRBD2,CASSVETSGGKETQYF,TGTGCCAGCAGCGTAGAGACTAGCGGGGGGAAAGAGACCCAGTACTTC
TRBV19,-,TRBJ2-1,TRBD2,CASSICGGRSKFF,TGTGCCAGTAGTATATGCGGGGGGCGGTCGAAGTTCTTC